The rows below give T cell receptor beta chains drawn from one sample of a study of control samples from healthy donors and cancer patients. Repertoires were generated with immunoSEQ multiplex PCR, while TCRdb's copy carries only in-frame clones and drops some. The sample contains tens of thousands of clones, 70% to 90% of which appear only once. What was sequenced was blood. These receptors were obtained from a woman between 50 and 59 years old in good health. CDR3s leave out the opening cysteine and the closing phenylalanine or tryptophan. Fields, in order: clone size, V gene, J gene, CDR3 protein. A clone size is listed for some rows: how often the clone was seen (once, few, many), or a class if it is expanded.

>.|TRBV19|TRBJ2-2
ASKPGQGNTGELF
>.|TRBV5-1|TRBJ2-3
ASSSSGTSSTDTQY
>once|TRBV5-6|TRBJ1-1
ASSPTDGMNTEAF
>.|TRBV15|TRBJ2-6
ATSSPRLAGGSSGANVLT
>.|TRBV6-6|TRBJ2-2
ASSYSGGVGELF
>.|TRBV6-5|TRBJ1-5
ASSYRGSQPQH
>.|TRBV11-2|TRBJ1-1
ASSLVGYTEAF
>.|TRBV2|TRBJ1-1
ASSAWGNTEAF
>.|TRBV2|TRBJ1-3
ASSEVGGRDTIY
>.|TRBV2|TRBJ2-2
ASSVRQATTGELF
>.|TRBV7-7|TRBJ1-1
ASSPGRNTEAF
>.|TRBV6-6|TRBJ1-1
ASSNGQGGTEAF
>.|TRBV27|TRBJ2-6
ASSSPGAGANVLT
>.|TRBV7-9|TRBJ1-6
ASSLGTGPNNSPLH
>.|TRBV6-1|TRBJ1-1
ASSEVHRNTEAF
>.|TRBV4-1|TRBJ1-5
ASSPGLVGSNQPQH
>few|TRBV12-3/TRBV12-4|TRBJ2-7
ASSFHSAYEQY
>once|TRBV27|TRBJ2-2
ASSLRSTGELF
>few|TRBV5-6|TRBJ1-4
ASSLRHTEKLF
>.|TRBV6-5|TRBJ1-1
ASGPTGAF
>.|TRBV18|TRBJ2-6
ASSPSRSLANVLT
>.|TRBV3-1/TRBV3-2|TRBJ1-3
ASSEKLQGSGNTIY
>few|TRBV29-1|TRBJ2-7
SVGTGFHEQY
>.|TRBV3-1/TRBV3-2|TRBJ2-7
ASSQAPAGNPYEQY
>.|TRBV5-1|TRBJ1-1
ASSSYGTGLNTEAF
>.|TRBV21-1|TRBJ2-7
ASSKNGTVPYEQY
>.|TRBV5-6|TRBJ1-2
ASSLGAGKGYT
>.|TRBV6-6|TRBJ1-1
ASSYSRAGQSTEAF
>.|TRBV15|TRBJ2-2
ATRLAGANTGELF
>.|TRBV6-6|TRBJ1-2
ASSSMQWGVGYT
>.|TRBV7-2|TRBJ1-6
ASFDGGSYNSPLH
>.|TRBV6-5|TRBJ2-2
ASRGDAGELF
>.|TRBV7-2|TRBJ2-5
ASSLAPPGGGTQY
>.|TRBV25-1|TRBJ1-2
ASSSWGTEDYGYT
>.|TRBV7-9|TRBJ2-7
ASSLASGFSEQY
>.|TRBV7-9|TRBJ1-2
ASSIGQGYGYT
>once|TRBV27|TRBJ1-1
ASSFQGVGEAF
>.|TRBV12-5|TRBJ1-1
ASGSGRNTEAF
>.|TRBV19|TRBJ1-6
ASSRPGDSPLH